In its sample, the clone carrying this T cell receptor beta chain was seen a few times. Its antigen is as yet unknown. This entry comes from a study of beta chain features in type 1 diabetes. Trimming pared 4 bases from V and 0 bases from J, leaving 11 bases between. CDR1 and CDR2 (germline): SGHRS, YFSETQ. The CDR3 sequence is 15 residues long. The sequenced template was cDNA made from the entire isolated RNA. Profiled with immunoSEQ multiplex PCR; TCRdb holds only in-frame clones, not every one. This table has roughly 400,000 clones, around 14% appearing once. The study, taken as a whole, reports: Individuals with type 1 diabetes displayed fewer insertions and more deletions at VDJ junctions.

The sequenced material came from naive CD4+ T cells from blood. The receptor was derived from a man aged 25 to 40 in good health. The chain couples TRBV5-1 to TRBJ2-4; tentative D call: TRBD1 (6 bases). The CDR3 protein is CASSPDSLAKNIQYF. The CDR3 nucleotides read TGCGCCAGCAGCCCGGACAGTCTAGCCAAAAACATTCAGTACTTC.